The 22 T cell receptor beta chains below all came from one sample that was sequenced in a study of shared T cell receptors in the human thymus. Repertoires were generated with immunoSEQ multiplex PCR, while TCRdb's copy carries only in-frame clones and drops some. The repertoire consists of a few hundred thousand clones, with approximately 95% occurring once and the leading ten covering roughly 0.021%. Sequenced material: thymocytes. These TCRs come from a human donor.

This clone has a single count. The rearrangement uses TRBV28 and TRBJ2-7; 10 bases fit TRBD1. V shed 5 bases and J 3 bases; nucleotides not matched to a gene: 7. This CDR3 has 15 residues. Germline V gives CDR1 MDHEN, CDR2 SYDVKM. The CDR3 protein is CASSPDRGRFYEQYF. Written as DNA, the CDR3 is TGTGCCAGCAGTCCCGACAGGGGGCGATTCTACGAGCAGTACTTC.

Here the CDR3 reads CASSPDRWSTSYEQYF. DNA of the CDR3: TGTGCCAGCAGCCCCGACCGCTGGTCGACCTCCTACGAGCAGTACTTC. The V and J genes are TRBV7-6 and TRBJ2-7; no definite D call. The CDR3 is 16 residues long. Trimming removed 5 bases at V and 0 bases at J, with 17 bases between. Germline values: CDR1 SGHVS, CDR2 FNYEAQ.

The chain joins TRBV5-1 to TRBJ2-1; 12 bases match TRBD2. Trimming took 4 bases from V and 5 from J; bases not matched to a gene: 10. Germline CDR1 SGHRS, CDR2 YFSETQ. The CDR3 spans 17 residues. CDR3 DNA sequence: TGCGCCAGCAGCCCACCGCCCCTAGCGGGAGGGGACAATGAGCAGTTCTTC. Translation: CASSPPPLAGGDNEQFF.

The rearrangement uses TRBV7-9 and TRBJ2-7; 9 bases align to TRBD2. The trim removed 0 bases at V and 9 bases at J, leaving 12 bases unmatched. The CDR3 is 16 residues long. The V gene's germline CDR1 is SEHNR and CDR2 FQNEAQ (reference sequence). DNA of the CDR3: TGTGCCAGCAGCTTAGCTTCACCAGCGGGAGGCGGGGGGCAGTACTTC. Translating gives CASSLASPAGGGGQYF.

CDR3 in amino acids: CASGGLAGFEQFF. The CDR3 DNA reads TGTGCCAGCGGGGGACTAGCGGGTTTTGAGCAGTTCTTC. V is TRBV27 and J is TRBJ2-1; 12 bases agree with TRBD2. V dropped 8 bases and J dropped 9; count of bases not matched to a gene: 5. CDR1 and CDR2 from the germline V gene are MNHEY and SMNVEV (reference sequence). This CDR3 is built from 13 residues.

J is TRBJ2-1 and V is TRBV7-9; 10 bases align to TRBD2. The CDR3 sequence is 17 residues long. V lost 4 bases and J lost 7; bases outside the gene matches: 13. Germline-derived CDR1 and CDR2 are SEHNR and FQNEAQ (reference sequence). CDR3 in DNA: TGTGCCAGCAGCTCACCCTGGCCTAGCGGGAGAGGGAATGAGCAGTTCTTC. It is translated as CASSSPWPSGRGNEQFF.

The chain recombines TRBV4-1 with TRBJ2-7; TRBD1 aligns across 9 bases. Germline V gives CDR1 MGHRA, CDR2 YSYEKL. With 2 bases clipped from V and 2 bases from J, the junction kept 4 bases outside the gene matches. The CDR3 extends over 15 amino acids. CDR3 sequence (DNA): TGCGCCAGCAGCCAACTCAGGGACAGGGCCTACGAGCAGTACTTC. Translation gives CASSQLRDRAYEQYF.

V and J are TRBV27 and TRBJ2-1; D not certain. The V end was cut by 1 base, the J end by 5 bases, with 6 bases between. This CDR3 region has 13 residues. The germline CDR1 and CDR2 sequences are MNHEY and SMNVEV (reference sequence). The CDR3 reads CASSLWVNNEQFF. DNA for the CDR3: TGTGCCAGCAGTTTATGGGTCAACAATGAGCAGTTCTTC.

The chain has TRBV4-3 and TRBJ1-5, with 8 bases matching TRBD1. Germline V gene lookup returns CDR1 LGHNA and CDR2 YSLEER. V trimming: 3 bases; J trimming: 4 bases; junction bases outside the gene matches: 8. The CDR3 is 16 residues long. This chain's CDR3 is CASSHTTGEGNQPQHF. Here the CDR3 DNA reads TGCGCCAGCAGCCACACGACAGGGGAAGGAAATCAGCCCCAGCATTTT.

The J gene is TRBJ1-3, the V gene TRBV10-3; no clear D gene. CDR1 and CDR2 from the germline V gene are ENHRY and SYGVKD. The CDR3 contains 20 residues. Trimming cost V 0 bases and J 0 bases, with 21 bases left between them. The CDR3, as DNA: TGTGCCATCAGTGAGTCTGGAGGCCGGTGGGAGAGAGACTCTGGAAACACCATATATTTT. This sequence encodes CAISESGGRWERDSGNTIYF.

CDR3 nucleotide sequence: TGTGCCAGCAGCACCAGGAGGCCGCTCTCCACCGGGGAGCTGTTTTTT. Translated, it gives CASSTRRPLSTGELFF. This chain connects TRBV7-2 to TRBJ2-2; weak D call: TRBD2 (5 bases). The CDR3 is 16 amino acids. From germline, CDR1 is SGHTA and CDR2 FQGNSA. V was cut by 5 bases and J by 4 bases, with 17 bases left in between.

The rearrangement uses TRBV30 and TRBJ1-2; TRBD1 aligns across 9 bases. The CDR3 has 14 amino acids. Unmatched junction bases numbered 7, after V lost 2 bases and J lost 6 bases. In germline, CDR1 is GTSNPN, CDR2 SVGIG (reference sequence). CDR3 DNA sequence: TGTGCCTGGAGTTCCCCGGGACAGGGTAATGGCTACACCTTC. This sequence encodes CAWSSPGQGNGYTF. The full variable domain, its missing parts supplied by reference TRBV30 and TRBJ1-2, is SQTIHQWPATLVQPVGSPLSLECTVEGTSNPNLYWYRQAAGRGLQLLFYSVGIGQISSEVPQNLSASRPQDRQFILSSKKLLLSDSGFYLCAWSSPGQGNGYTFGSGTRLTVV.

V gene TRBV19 combines with J gene TRBJ2-1, with D perhaps matching TRBD1 (6 bases). The CDR3 has 17 amino acids. The V and J ends lost 7 bases and 9 bases respectively, with 28 bases between them. Germline CDR1 is LNHDA and CDR2 is SQIVND (reference sequence). Written as DNA, the CDR3 is TGTGCCAGTAAACCAGGAGAAGAACAGCCCAGGGGTAGTGAGCAGTTCTTC. Encoded protein: CASKPGEEQPRGSEQFF.

The rearrangement links TRBV7-8 to TRBJ1-4; the D is unclear. This CDR3 has 15 amino acids. CDR1 SGHVS and CDR2 FQNEAQ come from the germline V gene. V lost 5 bases to trimming and J lost 5 bases, with 15 bases between them. As DNA, the CDR3 is TGTGCCAGCAGCCCCCAAGTGGGCCCAAATGAAAAACTGTTTTTT. Its protein is CASSPQVGPNEKLFF.

The chain recombines TRBV7-2 with TRBJ2-7; TRBD2 aligns across 8 bases. V gave up 2 bases and J gave up 3 bases; unmatched junction bases: 9. The CDR3 totals 16 residues. Germline V lookup: CDR1 SGHTA, CDR2 FQGNSA. Here the CDR3 reads CASSLRLGAGGYEQYF. The CDR3 DNA reads as TGTGCCAGCAGCTTAAGGCTCGGGGCGGGAGGCTACGAGCAGTACTTC.

The gene calls are TRBV28 and TRBJ2-3, with TRBD2 identical over 15 bases. The length of the CDR3 is 17 residues. CDR1 is MDHEN and CDR2 is SYDVKM in the germline V gene. Unmatched junction bases numbered 6, after V lost 3 bases and J lost 5 bases. The DNA of the CDR3 is TGTGCCAGCAGTTTTATGGGACTAGCGGGAGGAGTAGATACGCAGTATTTT. Translating it yields CASSFMGLAGGVDTQYF.

CDR3 DNA: TGTGCCAGCAGCGCTACCCGGACAGAGCAAGAGACCCAGTACTTC. It is translated as CASSATRTEQETQYF. The rearrangement links TRBV7-2 to TRBJ2-5; a possible D gene is TRBD1 (6 bases). The CDR3 consists of 15 residues. From germline, CDR1 is SGHTA and CDR2 FQGNSA. V was pared by 5 bases and J by 2 bases, with 15 bases between. Full variable domain (outside the CDR3, taken from reference TRBV7-2 and TRBJ2-5): GAGVSQSPSNKVTEKGKDVELRCDPISGHTALYWYRQSLGQGLEFLIYFQGNSAPDKSGLPSDRFSAERTGGSVSTLTIQRTQQEDSAVYLCASSATRTEQETQYFGPGTRLLVL.

The chain recombines TRBV14 with TRBJ1-4; D is unresolved. The CDR3 consists of 16 residues. Germline CDR1 is SGHDN and CDR2 is FVKESK. V lost 2 bases and J 5 bases, leaving 15 bases between the germline ends. The CDR3 bases are TGTGCCAGCAGCCAATTTAATGAATCCCTGAATGAAAAACTGTTTTTT. This sequence encodes CASSQFNESLNEKLFF.

The chain couples TRBV10-1 to TRBJ1-2; 7 nucleotides line up with TRBD1. The CDR3 extends over 16 amino acids. Per the germline V gene, CDR1 is WNHNN and CDR2 is SYGVQD (reference sequence). V was pared by 2 bases and J by 5 bases, with 11 bases of the junction left unmatched. CDR3 sequence reads: CASSEDPGQTLYGYTF. In DNA, the CDR3 is TGCGCCAGCAGTGAGGATCCGGGACAGACGTTATATGGCTACACCTTC.

V and J are TRBV29-1 and TRBJ2-7, with D perhaps assigned TRBD1 or TRBD2 (5 bases each). This CDR3 has 14 residues. Germline assignment: CDR1 SQVTM and CDR2 ANQGSEA. With 7 bases removed from V and 7 bases from J, the gap between germline ends came to 23 bases. The chain's CDR3 is CSGDRARIMGEQYF. Here the CDR3 DNA reads TGCAGCGGGGACCGGGCCCGAATAATGGGGGAGCAGTACTTC.

This clone was recorded a few times. The gene calls are TRBV7-8 and TRBJ1-5; D unclear. Germline lookup yields CDR1 SGHVS and CDR2 FQNEAQ. V dropped 1 base and J dropped 2 bases, with 12 bases sitting between them. The CDR3 extends over 16 amino acids. In DNA, the CDR3 is TGTGCCAGCAGCTTAGGTGCCGGGTTAGGCAATCAGCCCCAGCATTTT. Encoded protein: CASSLGAGLGNQPQHF.

The genes are TRBV4-1 and TRBJ2-7; 7 positions agree with TRBD1. The CDR3 extends over 17 amino acids. The V segment lost 1 base and the J segment 5 bases; nucleotides outside the gene matches: 14. CDR1 and CDR2 (germline): MGHRA, YSYEKL. The CDR3 reads CASSQVSVDRVAHEQYF. CDR3 DNA: TGCGCCAGCAGCCAAGTCTCGGTCGACAGGGTGGCCCACGAGCAGTACTTC.